These 3 T cell receptor beta chains were sequenced from one sample in a study of T-cell memory formation after mild COVID-19. TCRdb redid the calling of the 5' RACE reads with MiXCR, one entry per CDR3 protein. The top ten clones hold roughly 14% of a sample with roughly 380,000 distinct CDR3 sequences, around 28% of them seen once. What was sequenced was PBMCs or a T cell subset sorted from them (not recorded which). These receptors came from an adult woman who had mild COVID-19 (a few samples of this study predate the infection). Cell type and time point are not known.

The chain couples TRBV7-9 to TRBJ2-3; TRBD2 matches at 7 bases. V dropped 8 bases and J dropped 3; count of bases not matched to a gene: 8. Germline CDR1 is SEHNR and CDR2 is FQNEAQ (reference sequence). This CDR3 is 14 amino acids long. The CDR3 protein is CASLRVGGTDTQYF. The CDR3 DNA is TGTGCCAGCCTACGAGTGGGGGGGACAGATACGCAGTATTTT.

This clonotype was counted only a few times. J is TRBJ2-7 and V is TRBV7-2; 14 bases fit TRBD2. The CDR3 runs to 16 residues. Per the germline V gene, CDR1 is SGHTA and CDR2 is FQGNSA. After removal of 5 bases from V and 3 bases from J, the junction contained 6 bases not matched to a gene. The CDR3, as DNA: TGTGCCAGCAGCCTCAGGACTAGCGGGAGGCTCTACGAGCAGTACTTC. Translated: CASSLRTSGRLYEQYF.

This chain uses TRBV11-2 with TRBJ2-7; TRBD1 agrees at 8 bases. After removal of 5 bases from V and 6 bases from J, the junction contained 9 bases not matched to a gene. The CDR3 covers 14 residues. Germline V lookup: CDR1 SGHAT, CDR2 FQNNGV. DNA for the CDR3: TGTGCCAGCAGCGCCGGACAGGGAATTCGCGAGCAGTACTTC. It codes for CASSAGQGIREQYF.